The clone carrying this TCR beta chain was counted at least ten times. Its antigen remains unknown. TCRdb re-called the 5' RACE reads through MiXCR, storing one row per CDR3 protein. Of 450,000 to 600,000 distinct CDR3 sequences listed, roughly 14% are singletons. The CDR3 consists of 18 residues. V lost 0 bases to trimming and J lost 8 bases; unmatched junction nucleotides: 16. Germline V gives CDR1 MGHRA, CDR2 YSYEKL. This sample was included in a study of T cells after yellow fever vaccination. Findings and limits, study-wide: Subsequent booster samples again held most clones from primary vaccination (more than 95% CD4, 88% CD8).

The source is a man aged 30-40 years who received the YFV17D yellow fever vaccine. The genes are TRBV4-1 and TRBJ2-1; 7 nucleotides agree with TRBD2. The specimen was PBMCs, collected on the day of the yellow fever booster vaccination. The CDR3 protein is CASSQERTSQRGRDEQFF. DNA for the CDR3: TGCGCCAGCAGCCAAGAGCGAACTAGTCAGCGGGGCAGGGATGAGCAGTTCTTC.